A single sample gave rise to the 30 T cell receptor beta chains below, sequenced in a study of shared clonotypes between healthy human individuals. The repertoire was sequenced with immunoSEQ multiplex PCR; TCRdb's copy has only in-frame clones and lacks some. The sample yields around 1.9 million clones, about 92% seen once. As defined, naive CD8 cells were CD45RO-negative and positively selected for CCR7, with terminally differentiated effector memory CD45RA+ cells excluded. Input material: naive CD8+ T cells from PBMCs. These receptors all stem from a man aged 18 to 30 in good health. Some clones in this sample may be carry-over from other donors' samples.

V and J are TRBV6-6 and TRBJ2-7; D might be TRBD1 (5 bases). Per the germline V gene, CDR1 is MNHNY and CDR2 is SVGAGI (reference sequence). V lost 2 bases to trimming and J lost 5 bases, with 7 bases between them. CDR3 size: 12 residues. The CDR3 sequence is CASSYQGDEQYF. CDR3 DNA sequence: TGTGCCAGCAGTTACCAGGGTGACGAGCAGTACTTC.

The gene calls are TRBV2 and TRBJ2-7, with TRBD2 matching over 11 bases. This CDR3 is built from 15 residues. V lost 5 bases to trimming and J lost 0 bases; unmatched junction nucleotides: 3. Germline loops: CDR1 SNHLY, CDR2 FYNNEI. The CDR3 spells CASSITSGSSYEQYF. The CDR3 region has the DNA TGTGCCAGCAGTATTACTAGCGGGAGCTCCTACGAGCAGTACTTC.

The chain recombines TRBV7-6 with TRBJ2-1; 9 nucleotides line up with TRBD1. CDR1 is SGHVS and CDR2 is FNYEAQ in the germline V gene. There are 15 residues in the CDR3. With V trimmed by 1 base and J by 7 bases, 5 bases remained unmatched. CDR3 coding DNA: TGTGCCAGCAGCTTAGGCGGGACAGGGAGTAATGAGCAGTTCTTC. Protein: CASSLGGTGSNEQFF.

The V gene is TRBV7-3, the J gene TRBJ2-6; D tentatively reads TRBD1 or TRBD2 (5 bases each). V was clipped by 4 bases and J by 4 bases, with 14 bases between them. Germline V lookup: CDR1 SGHTA, CDR2 FQGTGA. CDR3 length: 16 residues. The CDR3 here is CASSSGTAPGANVLTF. In nucleotides, the CDR3 is TGTGCCAGCAGCTCAGGGACCGCCCCCGGGGCCAACGTCCTGACTTTC.

This chain uses TRBV9 with TRBJ2-1; 8 nucleotides match TRBD2. The V gene's germline CDR1 is SGDLS and CDR2 YYNGEE. Trimming removed 0 bases from V and 8 bases from J; junction bases left unmatched: 4. The CDR3 runs 14 residues. The CDR3 protein is CASSVDGRADEQFF. The DNA for the CDR3 is TGTGCCAGCAGCGTAGACGGGAGGGCCGATGAGCAGTTCTTC. The complete variable domain, with remaining parts taken from reference TRBV9 and TRBJ2-1, reads DSGVTQTPKHLITATGQRVTLRCSPRSGDLSVYWYQQSLDQGLQFLIQYYNGEERAKGNILERFSAQQFPDLHSELNLSSLELGDSALYFCASSVDGRADEQFFGPGTRLTVL.

CDR3 sequence (DNA): TGTGCCAGCAGTTTAAACCTAATTTACAATGAGCAGTTCTTC. This gives the protein CASSLNLIYNEQFF. The J gene is TRBJ2-1, the V gene TRBV27, with D uncertain. Trimming removed 2 bases at V and 4 bases at J, with 9 bases between. Germline CDR1 is MNHEY and CDR2 is SMNVEV (reference sequence). There are 14 residues in the CDR3.

The chain employs TRBV19 and TRBJ1-2; D might be TRBD1 (6 bases). Trimming took off 7 bases at V and 2 bases at J, with 14 bases between the two ends. Per germline, CDR1 LNHDA and CDR2 SQIVND (reference sequence). The CDR3 spans 14 residues. The CDR3 sequence is CASIRGGENYGYTF. The CDR3 DNA sequence: TGTGCCAGTATTAGGGGGGGTGAAAACTATGGCTACACCTTC.

The chain couples TRBV9 to TRBJ2-7, with 8 bases aligning to TRBD2. The germline V gene encodes CDR1 SGDLS and CDR2 YYNGEE. Trimming at V came to 4 bases and at J to 2 bases, leaving 8 bases not matched to a gene. This CDR3 region has 15 residues. In nucleotides, the CDR3 is TGTGCCAGCAGCCCCTCGGGCGGGAGGACCTACGAGCAGTACTTC. It translates to CASSPSGGRTYEQYF.

The chain combines TRBV6-1 with TRBJ1-1, with D tentatively TRBD1 (5 bases). Germline-derived CDR1 and CDR2 are MNHNS and SASEGT. The CDR3 has 12 residues. V shed 4 bases and J shed 6 bases, with 9 bases lying between them. The chain's CDR3 is CASSVMGAEAFF. The CDR3 region has the DNA TGTGCCAGCAGTGTAATGGGGGCTGAAGCTTTCTTT.

This chain uses TRBV5-1 with TRBJ2-5; 8 nucleotides match TRBD2. Unmatched junction bases numbered 13, after V lost 3 bases and J lost 3 bases. Germline lookup yields CDR1 SGHRS and CDR2 YFSETQ. The CDR3 runs 17 residues. The CDR3 protein is CASSWTASGLSKETQYF. CDR3 DNA: TGCGCCAGCAGCTGGACTGCTAGCGGGTTGTCCAAAGAGACCCAGTACTTC.

On this clone itself: In the same sample, other DNA sequences code for this CDR3. The CDR3 here is CSVEEANSYEQYF. The CDR3 nucleotides are TGCAGCGTTGAAGAGGCGAACTCCTACGAGCAGTACTTC. The chain carries TRBV29-1 and TRBJ2-7; D is undetermined. V lost 0 bases to trimming and J lost 0 bases, with 6 bases between them. The length of the CDR3 is 13 residues. Per the germline V gene, CDR1 is SQVTM and CDR2 is ANQGSEA.

The CDR3 reads CASSFVGSRSYNEQFF. The CDR3 coding sequence is TGTGCCAGCAGTTTTGTTGGTTCGCGCTCCTACAATGAGCAGTTCTTC. The genes are TRBV27 and TRBJ2-1; D is ambiguous. Germline V gene data show CDR1 as MNHEY and CDR2 as SMNVEV (reference sequence). CDR3 length equals 16 residues. Deletions cut 3 bases from V and 0 bases from J, with 12 bases between.

This rearrangement joins TRBV7-9 to TRBJ2-7; TRBD1 is a possible D gene (5 bases). V was shortened by 5 bases and J by 5 bases, with 19 bases between the two germline ends. The CDR3 runs 15 residues. The germline gives CDR1 SEHNR, CDR2 FQNEAQ (reference sequence). For the CDR3, the DNA is TGTGCCAGCAGCAAGAGCGCAGGGATGCTCAACGAGCAGTACTTC. As protein: CASSKSAGMLNEQYF.

The chain couples TRBV5-1 to TRBJ2-2, with D maybe TRBD1 (6 bases). This CDR3 region has 15 residues. Germline-derived CDR1 and CDR2 are SGHRS and YFSETQ. Trimming took 0 bases from V and 4 from J, leaving 10 bases between them. The CDR3 DNA reads TGCGCCAGCAGCTTGGAGGGGGTATTCACCGGGGAGCTGTTTTTT. Translating gives CASSLEGVFTGELFF.

This chain joins TRBV6-1 and TRBJ1-2; the D is unclear. Germline V CDR1 and CDR2: MNHNS, SASEGT. The CDR3 has 13 amino acids. The V end was cut by 2 bases, the J end by 7 bases, with 11 bases between. This CDR3 is CASSESKVFGYTF. The CDR3 bases are TGTGCCAGCAGTGAAAGTAAGGTGTTTGGCTACACCTTC.

The chain is built from TRBV30 and TRBJ2-7; the D gene is possibly TRBD2 (5 bases). Trimming cost V 2 bases and J 11 bases, with 19 bases left between them. The CDR3 has 13 amino acids. Germline V gives CDR1 GTSNPN, CDR2 SVGIG (reference sequence). This chain's CDR3 is CAWSPSDAEAEYF. CDR3 nucleotide sequence: TGTGCCTGGAGTCCGTCGGACGCGGAGGCCGAGTACTTC.

V gene TRBV30 combines with J gene TRBJ1-4, with 12 bases aligning to TRBD1. Losses at the gene ends were 5 bases for V and 8 bases for J; bases not matched to a gene: 6. The CDR3 is made up of 14 amino acids. Germline values: CDR1 GTSNPN, CDR2 SVGIG (reference sequence). CDR3 in DNA: TGTGCCTGGGGAACCGGGACAGGGGGCGAAAAACTGTTTTTT. Its protein product is CAWGTGTGGEKLFF.

As regards this clone: Other DNA sequences in this sample translate to the same CDR3. V is TRBV29-1 and J is TRBJ2-7; no definite D call. Trimming removed 5 bases at V and 4 bases at J, with 9 bases between. The germline gives CDR1 SQVTM, CDR2 ANQGSEA. The CDR3 loop spans 11 amino acids. CDR3 residues: CSVRNGYEQYF. The CDR3 DNA follows: TGCAGCGTTCGGAATGGTTACGAGCAGTACTTC.

The J gene is TRBJ2-7, the V gene TRBV19; D is tentatively TRBD1 or TRBD2 (5 bases each). Germline-derived CDR1 and CDR2 are LNHDA and SQIVND (reference sequence). Trimming cost V 8 bases and J 1 base, with 12 bases left between them. This CDR3 region has 13 residues. CDR3 coding DNA: TGTGCCAGTGGGGGACGAGGATCCTACGAGCAGTACTTC. Translating it yields CASGGRGSYEQYF.

The V gene is TRBV28, the J gene TRBJ2-1; D gene ambiguous. Germline V gene data show CDR1 as MDHEN and CDR2 as SYDVKM. Trimming removed 3 bases from V and 13 bases from J, with 16 bases in between. This CDR3 region has 13 residues. The CDR3 DNA sequence: TGTGCCAGCAGTTTGATCCGGGCGACCGTCCAGTTCTTC. Translated, it gives CASSLIRATVQFF.

This chain joins TRBV27 and TRBJ2-1; 10 nucleotides line up with TRBD2. Losses at the gene ends were 7 bases for V and 8 bases for J; bases not matched to a gene: 8. The germline V gene has CDR1 MNHEY and CDR2 SMNVEV (reference sequence). The CDR3 is 14 amino acids. CDR3 sequence reads: CASTWTSGGDEQFF. CDR3 DNA: TGTGCCAGCACTTGGACTAGCGGAGGGGATGAGCAGTTCTTC.

This clone was counted a single time. CDR3 in amino acids: CASSEGQIPNTEAFF. The CDR3 DNA is TGTGCCAGCAGCGAGGGACAGATTCCGAACACTGAAGCTTTCTTT. The V gene is TRBV7-9, the J gene TRBJ1-1; 7 bases match TRBD1. CDR1 and CDR2 from the germline V gene are SEHNR and FQNEAQ (reference sequence). This CDR3 contains 15 residues. The junction had 7 bases not matched to a gene; V was cut back by 5 bases and J by 1 base.

As to this clone: The junction departs from the called germline gene at one end, perhaps through a read error. V and J are TRBV7-6 and TRBJ2-1, with 10 bases fitting TRBD2. The CDR3 totals 14 residues. Germline-derived CDR1 and CDR2 are SGHVS and FNYEAQ. CDR3 bases: TGTGCCAGCAGCGTTCGGACTAGCGGTGCTGAGGAGTTCTTC. The encoded protein is CASSVRTSGAEEFF. The full variable domain, with the rest looked up from reference TRBV7-6 and TRBJ2-1, is GAGVSQSPRYKVTKRGQDVALRCDPISGHVSLYWYRQALGQGPEFLTYFNYEAQQDKSGLPNDRFSAERPEGSISTLTIQRTEQRDSAMYRCASSVRTSGAEEFFGPGTRLTVL.

CDR3 in amino acids: CASSPPTAGANVLTF. The CDR3 coding sequence is TGTGCCAGCTCACCACCAACCGCTGGGGCCAACGTCCTGACTTTC. The rearrangement joins TRBV18 to TRBJ2-6; D gene ambiguous. Trimming shortened V by 0 bases and J by 2 bases, and 5 bases separated the two germline ends. Germline CDR1 is KGHSH and CDR2 is LQKENI. CDR3 length: 15 amino acids.

The genes are TRBV7-8 and TRBJ2-7, with 7 positions matching TRBD1. Germline CDR1 reads SGHVS; CDR2 reads FQNEAQ. The CDR3 runs 15 residues. The junction had 9 bases not matched to a gene; V was cut back by 4 bases and J by 3 bases. The DNA of the CDR3 is TGTGCCAGCAGCTCCCGGGACAGTGTAAACTACGAGCAGTACTTC. Residues: CASSSRDSVNYEQYF. The complete variable domain, with remaining parts taken from reference TRBV7-8 and TRBJ2-7, reads GAGVSQSPRYKVAKRGQDVALRCDPISGHVSLFWYQQALGQGPEFLTYFQNEAQLDKSGLPSDRFFAERPEGSVSTLKIQRTQQEDSAVYLCASSSRDSVNYEQYFGPGTRLTVT.

With respect to this clone: Relative to the germline gene, one junction end is altered; a read error may explain this. The gene calls are TRBV6-1 and TRBJ2-1; 9 nucleotides match TRBD1. Germline CDR1 and CDR2: MNHNS and SASEGT. This CDR3 is built from 12 residues. The CDR3 is CASSVSGTGLIF. In DNA, the CDR3 is TGTGCCAGCAGTGTTTCCGGGACAGGGCTGATCTTC.

The chain carries TRBV27 and TRBJ1-2, with 9 bases fitting TRBD1. Germline V lookup: CDR1 MNHEY, CDR2 SMNVEV (reference sequence). The V and J ends lost 6 bases and 3 bases, in that order; junction bases with no gene match: 8. This CDR3 spans 15 amino acids. Here the CDR3 DNA reads TGTGCCAGCAGAGTTACAGGGGGCGCGCACTATGGCTACACCTTC. This sequence encodes CASRVTGGAHYGYTF.

Points on this clone: Other nucleotide sequences in the sample specify the same CDR3. This chain links TRBV27 with TRBJ1-1, with D possibly matching TRBD1 (6 bases). Per the germline V gene, CDR1 is MNHEY and CDR2 is SMNVEV (reference sequence). V gave up 4 bases and J gave up 8 bases, with 8 bases separating them. This CDR3 is 11 amino acids long. In DNA form, the CDR3 reads TGTGCCAGCAGTTCGACAGGAGAAGCTTTCTTT. Translating it yields CASSSTGEAFF.

Turning to this clone: Other DNA sequences in the same sample also yield this CDR3. V is TRBV7-6 and J is TRBJ2-7; the match to TRBD2 covers 8 bases. The CDR3 is 14 amino acids. CDR1 and CDR2 (germline): SGHVS, FNYEAQ. Trimming took 1 base from V and 2 from J; bases not matched to a gene: 1. CDR3 nucleotide sequence: TGTGCCAGCAGCTTAGAGCGGGAGACCTACGAGCAGTACTTC. Translated, it gives CASSLERETYEQYF. The entire variable domain, with the rest obtained from reference TRBV7-6 and TRBJ2-7, is as follows: GAGVSQSPRYKVTKRGQDVALRCDPISGHVSLYWYRQALGQGPEFLTYFNYEAQQDKSGLPNDRFSAERPEGSISTLTIQRTEQRDSAMYRCASSLERETYEQYFGPGTRLTVT.

Only one count was recorded for this clone. The chain employs TRBV29-1 and TRBJ1-1; D uncertain. V lost 8 bases and J 3 bases, leaving 13 bases between the germline ends. Per germline, CDR1 SQVTM and CDR2 ANQGSEA. This CDR3 is 12 amino acids long. The CDR3: CSTGPDDTEAFF. As DNA, the CDR3 is TGCAGCACTGGGCCGGACGACACTGAAGCTTTCTTT.